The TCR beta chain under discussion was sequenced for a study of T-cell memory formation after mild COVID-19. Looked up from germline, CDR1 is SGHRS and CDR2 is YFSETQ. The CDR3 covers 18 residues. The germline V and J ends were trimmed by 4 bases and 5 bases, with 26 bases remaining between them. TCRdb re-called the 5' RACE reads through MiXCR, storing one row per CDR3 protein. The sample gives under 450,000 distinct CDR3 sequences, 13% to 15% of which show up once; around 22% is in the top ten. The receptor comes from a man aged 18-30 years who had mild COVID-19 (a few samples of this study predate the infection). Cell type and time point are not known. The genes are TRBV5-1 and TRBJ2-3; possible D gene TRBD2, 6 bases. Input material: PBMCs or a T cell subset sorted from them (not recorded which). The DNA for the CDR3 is TGCGCCAGCAGCCGCGGGGCCGATCCCGCCGTTTACGAAGATACGCAGTATTTT. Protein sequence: CASSRGADPAVYEDTQYF.